This TCR beta chain was sequenced in a study of early T cells in non-severe SARS-CoV-2 infection. Study findings and constraints: Private and CD4 specificities were missed by VDJdb matching, skewed to anti-spike CD8.

The TCR library protocol was used to attach unique molecular identifiers. These identifiers were attached to individual cDNA molecules. TCRdb re-called the 5' RACE reads through MiXCR, storing one row per CDR3 protein. The data contain under 70,000 distinct CDR3 sequences, around 5.6% of them singletons. The CDR3 totals 17 residues. The germline CDR1 and CDR2 sequences are KGHDR and SFDVKD. Deletions cut 6 bases from V and 2 bases from J, with 20 bases between. This clonotype was seen at least ten times. Its target is unknown. The receptor's source is an adult who was a healthcare worker with PCR-confirmed SARS-CoV-2 infection or an uninfected control (not recorded which). Input material: whole blood. The rearrangement uses TRBV24-1 and TRBJ2-3, with a tentative D call TRBD1 (5 bases). Here the CDR3 reads CATSSTPSGPFTDTQYF. The CDR3 DNA sequence: TGTGCCACCAGTAGTACCCCGTCAGGGCCCTTCACAGATACGCAGTATTTT.